Listed here is a single T cell receptor beta chain. As yet, its antigen is unknown. Some clones are missing from TCRdb's copy, which holds only in-frame ones; the method was immunoSEQ multiplex PCR. The sample has more than 65,000 clones; nearly 85% are singletons. The data stem from a study of graft-versus-host responses after intestinal transplantation. The study's findings and limits: There was an association between peak levels of circulating GvH clones and early post-transplant HvG declines. GvH clones were found in recipient marrow; some appeared first in ileum or blood.

The sample here was unstimulated CD4+ T cells sorted from spleen or lymph node cells, taken before transplant. The TCR was taken from a human donor who was the organ donor for an intestinal transplant.

The CDR3 region has the DNA TGTGCCAGCAGCTGGACTAGCGGGGGCACAGATACGCAGTATTTT. It yields the protein CASSWTSGGTDTQYF. The V gene is TRBV11-1, the J gene TRBJ2-3, with 12 bases fitting TRBD2. The V gene's germline CDR1 is SGHAT and CDR2 FQDESV (reference sequence). The CDR3 contains 15 residues. V lost 4 bases to trimming and J lost 1 base; unmatched junction nucleotides: 0.